These 27 T cell receptor beta chains originate from one sample sequenced in a study of patients and donors after allogeneic stem cell transplantation. TCRdb used MiXCR to reprocess the RT-PCR reads, holding one entry per CDR3 protein. The profile shows approximately 200,000 distinct CDR3 sequences, 38% of them singletons. The source material was blood, either unsorted or a sorted T cell fraction (not recorded which). These receptors all come from a human donor who was either an allogeneic HSCT recipient or a stem cell or donor lymphocyte infusion donor (not recorded which). It is not recorded whose cells these are; they may come from a transplant donor.

The rearrangement joins TRBV4-2 to TRBJ1-4; no clear D gene. Trimming shortened V by 6 bases and J by 6 bases, and 17 bases separated the two germline ends. The CDR3 consists of 15 residues. Per the germline V gene, CDR1 is LGHNA and CDR2 is YNFKEQ. CDR3 coding DNA: TGTGCCAGCAGTCCCCCGACATCGAATCATGAAAAACTGTTTTTT. Amino acid sequence: CASSPPTSNHEKLFF.

This chain connects TRBV5-6 to TRBJ2-1; D ambiguous. This CDR3 spans 14 amino acids. V lost 1 base and J 6 bases, leaving 11 bases between the germline ends. The germline V gene has CDR1 SGHDT and CDR2 YYEEEE. For the CDR3, the DNA is TGTGCCAGCAGCTTGAACCCTCTCAGCAATGAGCAGTTCTTC. Translated, it gives CASSLNPLSNEQFF. The whole variable domain, filled in from reference TRBV5-6 and TRBJ2-1, reads DAGVTQSPTHLIKTRGQQVTLRCSPKSGHDTVSWYQQALGQGPQFIFQYYEEEERQRGNFPDRFSGHQFPNYSSELNVNALLLGDSALYLCASSLNPLSNEQFFGPGTRLTVL.

This chain connects TRBV6-2 or TRBV6-3 to TRBJ1-6; no clear D gene. This CDR3 has 15 residues. CDR1 MNHEY and CDR2 SVGEGT come from the germline V gene. The ends were cut back, 2 bases at V and 2 bases at J, with 7 bases in the middle. In nucleotides, the CDR3 is TGTGCCAGCAGTTACAGGGAACCCTATAATTCACCCCTCCACTTT. Protein: CASSYREPYNSPLHF.

The chain carries TRBV27 and TRBJ2-5; D gene uncertain. The CDR3 has 13 amino acids. V lost 6 bases, J lost 3 bases, and 11 bases lay in between. Germline CDR1 is MNHEY and CDR2 is SMNVEV (reference sequence). The CDR3 loop is CASRTWSEETQYF. The CDR3, as DNA: TGTGCCAGCAGGACTTGGTCCGAAGAGACCCAGTACTTC.

The V gene is TRBV28, the J gene TRBJ1-4; D is undetermined. The CDR3 consists of 17 residues. The germline gives CDR1 MDHEN, CDR2 SYDVKM. Deletions cut 8 bases from V and 2 bases from J, with 21 bases between. CDR3 region: CASLSRVGLATNEKLFF. For the CDR3, the DNA is TGTGCCAGCCTTTCGAGGGTGGGATTAGCGACTAATGAAAAACTGTTTTTT.

The chain has TRBV6-2 or TRBV6-3 and TRBJ2-2; the D is unclear. The V end was cut by 2 bases, the J end by 4 bases, with 14 bases between. The germline V gene encodes CDR1 MNHEY and CDR2 SVGEGT. The CDR3 loop spans 16 amino acids. The CDR3 spells CASSYESARGTGELFF. The CDR3 DNA is TGTGCCAGCAGTTACGAGTCAGCTCGTGGCACCGGGGAGCTGTTTTTT.

The V and J genes are TRBV4-2 and TRBJ2-2; D is unresolved. The CDR3 is made up of 14 amino acids. The germline CDR1 and CDR2 sequences are LGHNA and YNFKEQ. Trimming took 1 base from V and 6 from J, leaving 9 bases between them. CDR3 loop: CASSQGVRPGELFF. CDR3 bases: TGTGCCAGCAGCCAAGGGGTTCGGCCCGGGGAGCTGTTTTTT.

This clonotype was found a few times. V and J are TRBV12-3 or TRBV12-4 and TRBJ1-1; D not resolved. V lost 7 bases, J lost 0 bases, and 12 bases lay in between. The CDR3 runs to 14 residues. CDR3 protein: CASTATAMNTEAFF. The CDR3 bases are TGTGCCAGCACTGCGACGGCTATGAACACTGAAGCTTTCTTT.

The table lists this clonotype with a few counts. This chain joins TRBV6-2 or TRBV6-3 and TRBJ2-7, with D perhaps TRBD1 (7 bases). Trimming pared 8 bases from V and 3 bases from J, leaving 11 bases between. The CDR3 consists of 12 residues. Per germline, CDR1 MNHEY and CDR2 SVGEGT. CDR3 coding DNA: TGTGCCAGCTCGCGGGACAGCTACGAGCAGTACTTC. Encoded protein: CASSRDSYEQYF.

This sequence joins TRBV5-1 and TRBJ1-1; TRBD1 might be the D (5 bases). This CDR3 spans 14 amino acids. The germline V gene has CDR1 SGHRS and CDR2 YFSETQ. Trimming removed 0 bases at V and 0 bases at J, with 6 bases between. CDR3 sequence reads: CASSLGTMNTEAFF. CDR3 sequence (DNA): TGCGCCAGCAGCTTGGGGACAATGAACACTGAAGCTTTCTTT.

This clonotype was seen only a few times. At one of its ends the junction is not consistent with the germline gene, which may arise from a read error. V is TRBV5-1 and J is TRBJ2-1; the D call may be TRBD1 or TRBD2 (5 bases each). The CDR3 is 13 residues long. In germline, CDR1 is SGHRS, CDR2 YFSETQ. CDR3 protein: CASSSISRDLRRF. Written as DNA, the CDR3 is TGCGCCAGCAGCTCGATATCCCGGGACCTCCGGAGATTC.

This chain links TRBV7-2 with TRBJ1-6; D remains ambiguous. V lost 1 base and J 10 bases, leaving 11 bases between the germline ends. The CDR3 totals 14 residues. From germline, CDR1 is SGHTA and CDR2 FQGNSA. The DNA for the CDR3 is TGTGCCAGCAGCTTAGTAGGGAGAAGATCACCCCTCCACTTT. The encoded protein is CASSLVGRRSPLHF.

The chain links TRBV3-1 to TRBJ1-1, with D perhaps TRBD1 (5 bases). V was clipped by 8 bases and J by 4 bases, with 11 bases between them. In germline, CDR1 is LGHDT, CDR2 YNNKEL (reference sequence). The CDR3 contains 12 residues. CDR3 protein: CASRDPGTEAFF. As DNA, the CDR3 is TGTGCCAGCCGGGACCCCGGCACTGAAGCTTTCTTT. Using reference TRBV3-1 and TRBJ1-1 for the parts outside the CDR3, the full variable domain is DTAVSQTPKYLVTQMGNDKSIKCEQNLGHDTMYWYKQDSKKFLKIMFSYNNKELIINETVPNRFSPKSPDKAHLNLHINSLELGDSAVYFCASRDPGTEAFFGQGTRLTVV.

Many counts were recorded for this clonotype. The genes are TRBV20-1 and TRBJ1-1, with D unclear. This CDR3 comprises 15 residues. The V and J ends lost 0 bases and 0 bases respectively, with 11 bases between them. Germline V gene data show CDR1 as DFQATT and CDR2 as SNEGSKA (reference sequence). For the CDR3, the DNA is TGCAGTGCTAGAGATCTGGGCAGATTGAACACTGAAGCTTTCTTT. Protein sequence: CSARDLGRLNTEAFF.

This clonotype has a handful of counts. This chain uses TRBV25-1 with TRBJ2-7; D remains ambiguous. Trimming removed 7 bases from V and 3 bases from J, with 10 bases in between. This CDR3 is built from 12 residues. Looked up from germline, CDR1 is MGHDK and CDR2 is SYGVNS. CDR3 residues: CASMGANYEQYF. For the CDR3, the DNA is TGTGCCAGCATGGGCGCAAACTACGAGCAGTACTTC.

This clonotype was counted a few times. The gene calls are TRBV29-1 and TRBJ1-2; a weak D match, TRBD1 (5 bases). With 2 bases removed from V and 4 bases from J, the gap between germline ends came to 8 bases. Germline assignment: CDR1 SQVTM and CDR2 ANQGSEA. CDR3 size: 12 residues. This CDR3 is CSVESGPYGYTF. The CDR3 DNA follows: TGCAGCGTTGAATCAGGGCCCTATGGCTACACCTTC.

This clonotype was detected many times. V usage is TRBV12-3 or TRBV12-4 and J usage is TRBJ1-5, with D unclear. Trimming took 7 bases from V and 5 from J, leaving 12 bases between them. The CDR3 length is 13 residues. The CDR3 coding sequence is TGTGCCAGCACCCTCCACGGGGATCAGCCCCAGCATTTT. The encoded protein is CASTLHGDQPQHF.

The genes are TRBV12-3 or TRBV12-4 and TRBJ2-2; D is ambiguous. Trimming shortened V by 6 bases and J by 5 bases, and 10 bases separated the two germline ends. CDR3 length equals 13 residues. CDR3 nucleotide sequence: TGTGCCAGCAGCCAGACTCCTACCGGGGAGCTGTTTTTT. Its translation: CASSQTPTGELFF.

The gene calls are TRBV9 and TRBJ2-3; D not resolved. V shed 0 bases and J shed 2 bases, with 7 bases lying between them. From germline, CDR1 is SGDLS and CDR2 YYNGEE. This CDR3 is built from 14 residues. The CDR3: CASSVDLNTDTQYF. The CDR3 DNA reads TGTGCCAGCAGCGTAGATCTCAACACAGATACGCAGTATTTT.

The V call is TRBV11-3, the J call TRBJ2-1, with D possibly TRBD2 on 6 matching bases. The germline V gene has CDR1 SGHNT and CDR2 YENEEA. The CDR3 totals 16 residues. V gave up 1 base and J gave up 5 bases, with 15 bases separating them. The CDR3: CASSLVYGGPHNEQFF. In DNA, the CDR3 is TGTGCCAGCAGCTTAGTATACGGGGGTCCCCACAATGAGCAGTTCTTC. The complete variable domain, with remaining parts taken from reference TRBV11-3 and TRBJ2-1, reads EAGVVQSPRYKIIEKKQPVAFWCNPISGHNTLYWYLQNLGQGPELLIRYENEEAVDDSQLPKDRFSAERLKGVDSTLKIQPAELGDSAVYLCASSLVYGGPHNEQFFGPGTRLTVL.

The rearrangement uses TRBV5-5 and TRBJ1-1, with 9 positions matching TRBD1. V was clipped by 1 base and J by 7 bases; unmatched bases: 8. Germline V gene sequence: CDR1 SGHKS, CDR2 YYEKEE (reference sequence). The CDR3 has 15 residues. The chain's CDR3 is CASSLQWTGVDEAFF. CDR3 coding DNA: TGTGCCAGCAGCTTGCAGTGGACAGGGGTTGATGAAGCTTTCTTT.

V usage is TRBV20-1 and J usage is TRBJ2-7; TRBD2 agrees at 12 bases. The CDR3 is 15 residues long. CDR1 and CDR2 (germline): DFQATT, SNEGSKA (reference sequence). Losses at the gene ends were 4 bases for V and 4 bases for J; bases not matched to a gene: 8. CDR3 region: CSATGLAGRAYEQYF. The CDR3 DNA is TGCAGTGCTACCGGACTAGCGGGAAGGGCGTACGAGCAGTACTTC.

The chain couples TRBV4-1 to TRBJ2-7; perhaps TRBD1 as D (6 bases). The germline V and J ends were trimmed by 4 bases and 4 bases, with 11 bases remaining between them. Germline V lookup: CDR1 MGHRA, CDR2 YSYEKL. The CDR3 has 13 amino acids. The chain's CDR3 is CASSREQGYEQYF. CDR3 bases: TGCGCCAGCAGCCGAGAACAGGGTTACGAGCAGTACTTC.

The chain couples TRBV20-1 to TRBJ2-3; 9 bases map to TRBD2. Germline lookup yields CDR1 DFQATT and CDR2 SNEGSKA (reference sequence). Trimming removed 3 bases from V and 4 bases from J; junction bases left unmatched: 8. The CDR3 length is 15 residues. CDR3 residues: CSARRRGGRADTQYF. CDR3 nucleotides: TGCAGTGCTAGGAGGCGGGGGGGCCGGGCAGATACGCAGTATTTT.

This chain connects TRBV4-3 to TRBJ1-5; the D is unclear. The V and J ends lost 0 bases and 6 bases respectively, with 12 bases between them. The CDR3 loop spans 15 amino acids. Per the germline V gene, CDR1 is LGHNA and CDR2 is YSLEER. CDR3 amino acids: CASSQDRNWFQPQHF. CDR3 coding DNA: TGCGCCAGCAGCCAAGATCGAAACTGGTTTCAGCCCCAGCATTTT.

This clonotype occurred a few times. The chain recombines TRBV4-3 with TRBJ1-5; D gene unclear. The germline V and J ends were trimmed by 4 bases and 1 base, with 11 bases remaining between them. Per germline, CDR1 LGHNA and CDR2 YSLEER. This CDR3 spans 15 amino acids. This chain's CDR3 is CASSPQILSNQPQHF. For the CDR3, the DNA is TGCGCCAGCAGCCCTCAAATATTGAGCAATCAGCCCCAGCATTTT.

The rearrangement links TRBV27 to TRBJ1-2, with 7 bases matching TRBD1. V was pared by 4 bases and J by 5 bases, with 4 bases of the junction left unmatched. The CDR3 is 13 amino acids. Germline values: CDR1 MNHEY, CDR2 SMNVEV (reference sequence). The CDR3 DNA reads as TGTGCCAGCAGTTGGACAGGCGAATATGGCTACACCTTC. Amino acids: CASSWTGEYGYTF.